Included here is one TCR beta chain sequence, with context. Its antigen is currently unknown. Produced via immunoSEQ multiplex PCR; TCRdb's table is partial and in-frame only. The data hold around 81,000 clones, with approximately 84% observed a single time. This sample was taken from a study of neoadjuvant anti-PD-1 for oral cavity cancer. Study-wide points: Only three patients per response group were TCR-analyzed; validation needed.

Blood cells were analyzed directly, without culture or expansion. CDR1 is SGHDN and CDR2 is FVKESK in the germline V gene. V lost 1 base, J lost 10 bases, and 13 bases lay in between. The CDR3 runs to 13 residues. The receptor was isolated from a person aged 35-79 years with oral cavity squamous cell carcinoma. Material: PBMCs, obtained before nivolumab (anti-PD-1) treatment. This rearrangement joins TRBV14 to TRBJ1-1; D not resolved. CDR3 bases: TGTGCCAGCAGCCAAGTAACGGGTTTCGGAGCTTTCTTT. Translated, it gives CASSQVTGFGAFF.